One sample yielded the 3 T cell receptor beta chains listed below, sequenced in a study of a mutant IDH1 vaccine in newly diagnosed glioma. This sample's time point: week 11, during vaccination. The investigators gave 300 ug of mutant IDH1 20-mer peptide in each vaccine dose, together with topical imiquimod. These receptors have no known antigen. Using immunoSEQ multiplex PCR, the repertoire was profiled, and TCRdb retains in-frame clones only, with some absent. The sample lists fewer than 45,000 clones, around 84% occurring once. This material consisted of PBMCs, taken from a glioma patient whose treatment included an IDH1 peptide vaccine. The receptors shown here come from a man aged 35 to 55 with glioma.

This clone was seen only once. The chain has TRBV27 and TRBJ1-5; D call uncertain. Germline V gives CDR1 MNHEY, CDR2 SMNVEV (reference sequence). V was shortened by 4 bases and J by 7 bases, with 11 bases between the two germline ends. CDR3 length: 13 amino acids. The CDR3 protein is CASSSKAYQPQHF. CDR3 DNA: TGTGCCAGCAGTTCCAAGGCGTACCAGCCCCAGCATTTT.

This clone was detected only once. The chain uses TRBV12-5 and TRBJ2-1, with 12 positions matching TRBD2. The CDR3 sequence is 22 residues long. Germline-derived CDR1 and CDR2 are LGHNT and FRNRAP. J was trimmed by 3 bases and V by 3 bases; bases with no gene match: 21. The CDR3 sequence is CASGFWASGRAPRVPNYNEQFF. CDR3 sequence (DNA): TGTGCTAGTGGTTTTTGGGCTAGCGGGAGGGCTCCCCGGGTCCCTAACTACAATGAGCAGTTCTTC.

By share, this clone counts as medium-sized. This chain links TRBV5-6 with TRBJ1-1; D is undetermined. Germline CDR1 SGHDT, CDR2 YYEEEE. This CDR3 region has 13 residues. Trimming removed 0 bases at V and 2 bases at J, with 5 bases between. CDR3 sequence: CASSLAPNTEAFF. Written as DNA, the CDR3 is TGTGCCAGCAGCTTGGCTCCAAACACTGAAGCTTTCTTT.